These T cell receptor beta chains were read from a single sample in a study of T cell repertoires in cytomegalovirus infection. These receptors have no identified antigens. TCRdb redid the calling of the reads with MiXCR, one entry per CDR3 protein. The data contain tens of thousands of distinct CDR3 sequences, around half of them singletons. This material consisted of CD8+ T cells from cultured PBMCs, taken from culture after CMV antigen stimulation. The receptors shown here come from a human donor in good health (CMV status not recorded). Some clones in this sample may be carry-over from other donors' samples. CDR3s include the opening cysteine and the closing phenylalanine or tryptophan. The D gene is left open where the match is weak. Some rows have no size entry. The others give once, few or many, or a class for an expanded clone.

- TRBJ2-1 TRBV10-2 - TGCGCCAGCAGTGAGTGGGGCACTGAGCAGTTCTTC CASSEWGTEQFF
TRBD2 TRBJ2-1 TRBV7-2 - TGTGCCAGCAGCCGGGGAGCGGGAATGGTCAATGAGCAGTTCTTC CASSRGAGMVNEQFF
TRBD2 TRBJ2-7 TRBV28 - TGTGCCAGCAGTTTATCCGGGGGGATCCACTACGAGCAGTACTTC CASSLSGGIHYEQYF
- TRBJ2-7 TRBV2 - TGTGCCAGTCCTGGCGGGTCGTCGGACGAGCAGTACTTC CASPGGSSDEQYF
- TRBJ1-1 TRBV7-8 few TGTGCCAGCAGCCCAGACTTAATCGGGGGGTCGAACACTGAAGCTTTCTTT CASSPDLIGGSNTEAFF
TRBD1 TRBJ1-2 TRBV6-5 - TGTGCCAGCAGTCCCTATACAGGGGAGGGCTACTATGGCTACACCTTC CASSPYTGEGYYGYTF
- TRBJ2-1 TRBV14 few TGTGCCAGCAATATTCTAGGGAACAATGAGCAGTTCTTC CASNILGNNEQFF
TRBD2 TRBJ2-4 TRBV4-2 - TGTGCCAGCAGCGATAGGACTAGCGGGAGGACAAAAAACATTCAGTACTTC CASSDRTSGRTKNIQYF
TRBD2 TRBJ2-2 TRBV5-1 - TGCGCCAGCAGCTTAGCGGGAGGAGCCGGGGAGCTGTTTTTT CASSLAGGAGELFF
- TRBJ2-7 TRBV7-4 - TGTGCCAGCAGCTTAGAGGTGGATTTTAGCTACGAGCAGTACTTC CASSLEVDFSYEQYF
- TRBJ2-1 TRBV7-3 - TGTGCCAGCAGCTTAGCCGGAGACGCCGTGCCTTACAATGAGCAGTTCTTC CASSLAGDAVPYNEQFF
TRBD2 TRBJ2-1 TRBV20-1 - TGCAGTGCTAGAGAGCAGGTCTGGCGGGAGGGCCCCTACAATGAGCAGTTCTTC CSAREQVWREGPYNEQFF
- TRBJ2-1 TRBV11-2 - TGTGCCAGCACCAATGTCGCTGGTGGAGGGATCTACAATGAGCAGTTCTTC CASTNVAGGGIYNEQFF
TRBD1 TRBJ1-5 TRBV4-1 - TGCGCCAGCAGCGCCCGGGACAGCTCCAGGCAGCCCCAGCATTTT CASSARDSSRQPQHF
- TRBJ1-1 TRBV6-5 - TGTGCCAGCAGTCAATTCACAGGGAGCACTGAAGCTTTCTTT CASSQFTGSTEAFF